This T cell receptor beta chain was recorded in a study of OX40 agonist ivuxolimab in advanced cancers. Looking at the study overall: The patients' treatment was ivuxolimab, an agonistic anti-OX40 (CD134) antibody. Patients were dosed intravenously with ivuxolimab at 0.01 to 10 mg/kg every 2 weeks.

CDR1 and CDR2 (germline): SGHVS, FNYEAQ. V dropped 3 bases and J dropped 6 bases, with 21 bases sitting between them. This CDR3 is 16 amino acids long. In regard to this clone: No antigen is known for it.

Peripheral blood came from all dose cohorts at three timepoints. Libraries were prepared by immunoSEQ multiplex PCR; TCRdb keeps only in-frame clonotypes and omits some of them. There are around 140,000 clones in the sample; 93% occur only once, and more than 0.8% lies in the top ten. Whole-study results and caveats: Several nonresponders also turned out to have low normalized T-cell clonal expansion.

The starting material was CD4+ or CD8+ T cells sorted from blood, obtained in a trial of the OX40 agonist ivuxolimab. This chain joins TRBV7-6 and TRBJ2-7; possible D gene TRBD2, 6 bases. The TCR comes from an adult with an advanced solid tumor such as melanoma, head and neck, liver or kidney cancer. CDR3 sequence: CASSFIPGSTRGEQYF. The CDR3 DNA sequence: TGTGCCAGCAGCTTTATCCCAGGGTCGACTAGAGGCGAGCAGTACTTC.